This T cell receptor (beta chain) is from a study of shared clonotypes between healthy human individuals (dated by TCRdb to about 2020). Background on the whole study: The cohort included a few men and a couple of women between 18 and 49 years of age. For each donor, three plates each were used for CD4 naive and CD4 memory, two plates were used for CD8 naive, and one plate was used for CD8 memory. Blood TCR repertoires of a handful of healthy adults were deeply sequenced to estimate repertoire size and the extent of clonotype sharing between individuals. To increase sequencing depth and limit assay-specific biases, TCR repertoire library preparation and sequencing were carried out by different laboratories using diverse techniques. Each donor's leukapheresis produced roughly between roughly 0.85 and 9 billion PBMCs. What the research found in general, with its limitations: Naive subsets generally had larger estimated clonotype richness than memory subsets did. When several donors were compared, the shared fraction of clonotypes was roughly 5% for naive CD4, 3.5% for naive CD8, about 2.5% for memory CD4, and around 0.4% for memory CD8. The small number of donors limited the genetic and exposure-history diversity represented. Sampling was restricted to blood, and TCR repertoires in tissues likely differ from the TCR repertoires found in blood. Clonotypes shared by all four sorted-subset donors showed higher generation probabilities than non-shared clonotypes. Pairwise subsampling indicated that sequencing depth was expected to affect the degree of clonotype sharing among donors. Rarefaction of sorted-subset datasets indicated incomplete sequencing despite the large sequencing depth.

Points on this clone: The antigen this receptor binds is unknown. No base quality values were provided; no much bigger clone lies one nucleotide off.

There are 12 amino acids in the CDR3, from cysteine to phenylalanine inclusive. Just CDR3 DNA is preserved here, 36 bases in frame from base 1. V is shortened by 6 bases, J by 6 bases, and the region joining them spans 11 bases. For CDR1 and CDR2, the germline V gene lists MGHDK and SYGVNS. CD8 naive samples were obtained by positive selection for CCR7 among CD45RO-negative cells, yielding a CD45RA+CCR7+ population from which TemRA cells were excluded. Healthy HIV-negative adults with no recently reported acute infections or vaccinations were included as donors. Every donor was a Caucasian adult residing in Nashville, Tennessee, USA. After blood collection by leukapheresis, PBMCs were isolated using Ficoll-Histopaque density gradient centrifugation and then cryopreserved in the vapor phase of liquid nitrogen. Analytical flow cytometry was used to check the purity and quantity of each magnetically sorted T cell population. Genomic DNA was isolated from each sorted fraction and quantified by UV absorbance on a Nanodrop 2000c.

Using the deep immunoSEQ assay, TCR CDR3 regions were amplified from genomic DNA by multiplex PCR. For each cell subset, the extracted genomic DNA was distributed evenly across all wells of several immunoSEQ 96-well plates, and each plate served as one replicate. For sorted subsets, 200 to 250 ng of genomic DNA, equivalent to some 30,000 T cell genomes, went into each replicate PCR. The purified libraries were quantified using a Qubit 3.0 fluorometer, sized with a Bioanalyzer 2100, and then quantified again using the KAPA Library Quantification kit. Each immunoSEQ 96-well plate was sequenced on its own single-read 150-cycle Illumina NextSeq 550 flow cell. The published analysis was carried out like this. Because the immunoSEQ output included only junctional sequences and no quality scores, the filtering could not be the same as the filtering used for full-length reads. To assign V/J genes and CDR3, sequences were annotated against IMGT germline references using PyIR, a Python wrapper for IgBLAST v1.9. Any read was removed if the V/J assignment was weak (E-value above 1e-6), the CDR3 was missing, or the read contained stop codons, out-of-frame junctions, or ambiguous translated residues. V3J clonotypes were defined as sequences sharing the same inferred V gene, J gene, and CDR3 amino acid sequence. To compute the percentage overlap between repertoires, the number of shared unique clonotypes was divided by the size of the smaller repertoire. Richness of each repertoire was evaluated using RTK rarefaction, the Chao1 estimator, and Recon v2.1 estimates of unobserved clonotypes. OLGA was used to compute generation probabilities for all TCRbeta clonotypes that the gDNA method yielded from a handful of donors. TCRdb limited this immuneACCESS table to in-frame rearrangements with V and J called. A share of clones is missing; checked studies link under half to unresolved V genes, and the rest is unexplained. D and trimming were read from the DNA, whereas the V and J calls and clone size are those reported in that table. This sample comprises about 650,000 clones, roughly 95% of them detected only once. Roughly 0.1% of the sample belongs to the ten largest clones.

This TCR was recovered from a woman in her 30s in good health. The V and J segments used are TRBV25-1 and TRBJ1-1; a confident D gene designation cannot be given. The sequenced sample consisted of naive CD8+ T cells sorted from blood. Sample cell subset or site, as interpreted from the label and publication: CD45RA+CCR7+. The DNA sequence is as follows: TGTGCCAGCAGCCTCGGGTCATCTGAAGCTTTCTTT. This gives the protein CASSLGSSEAFF.